Listed below are T cell receptor beta chains from one sample, sequenced in a study of blood T cell repertoires in COVID-19. Profiling relied on immunoSEQ multiplex PCR, and the TCRdb table lists in-frame clones only, not all of them. The sample contains 180,000 or so clones, about 80% of which appear only once. Material for sequencing was PBMCs or T cells enriched from blood (not recorded which). These TCRs come from a man in his 60s who had been exposed to COVID-19. CDR3s include the opening cysteine and the closing phenylalanine or tryptophan. A D gene is named only where the DNA matches it firmly. Clone sizes are given selectively: once, few, many, or a class where the clone is expanded.

j_gene	v_gene	abundance	d_gene	CDR3nt	CDR3aa
TRBJ1-4	TRBV19	NA	NA	TGTGCCAGTAGTATAGACACAGGTTCGCGTGAAAAACTGTTTTTT	CASSIDTGSREKLFF
TRBJ1-1	TRBV2	NA	NA	TGTGCCAGCAGTGAGCTCCTCCCCGGCGGAGCTTTCTTT	CASSELLPGGAFF
TRBJ1-2	TRBV14	NA	NA	TGTGCCAGCAGCCAAGACCGGAGGGCTAACTATGGCTACACCTTC	CASSQDRRANYGYTF
TRBJ2-2	TRBV2	NA	TRBD1	TGTGCCAGCAGTGAGGACAGGGGTGGTAACGGGGAGCTGTTTTTT	CASSEDRGGNGELFF
TRBJ2-3	TRBV29-1	NA	NA	TGCAGCGTTGGGGAAGGAGGGTGGACAGATACGCAGTATTTT	CSVGEGGWTDTQYF
TRBJ2-5	TRBV11-3	NA	TRBD2	TGTGCCAGCAGCTCCGGACTAGCGGGAGGGATAGAGACCCAGTACTTC	CASSSGLAGGIETQYF
TRBJ1-1	TRBV5-1	NA	NA	TGCGCCAGCGGAGAGCAGGGTGCAGCTTTCTTT	CASGEQGAAFF
TRBJ2-5	TRBV27	NA	TRBD2	TGTGCCAGCAGTTTATCCCCCCTCGCTAGCGGGAGGACCCCGCAGTACTTC	CASSLSPLASGRTPQYF
TRBJ1-5	TRBV28	NA	NA	TGTGCCAGCAGTTTACTGGCGGGGGTCAATCAGCCCCAGCATTTT	CASSLLAGVNQPQHF
TRBJ2-7	TRBV6-5	NA	NA	TGTGCCACCAAAGACACCACCTCCTACGAGCAGTACTTC	CATKDTTSYEQYF
TRBJ2-4	TRBV7-8	NA	TRBD1	TGTGCCAGCAGGAGGGACAGGGGGGAAAACATTCAGTACTTC	CASRRDRGENIQYF
TRBJ2-7	TRBV30	NA	NA	TGTGCCTGGAGTGTAGCAGGAGGCCTCTACGAGCAGTACTTC	CAWSVAGGLYEQYF
TRBJ2-5	TRBV4-1	NA	TRBD2	TGCGCCAGCAGCCAAGCTGCCGGGGGGCTAGCGGGAGCGTCCCAAGAGACCCAGTACTTC	CASSQAAGGLAGASQETQYF
TRBJ1-2	TRBV24-1	once	TRBD1	TGTGCCACCAGTGATCACTCACAGGGGGCCCATGGCTACACCTTC	CATSDHSQGAHGYTF
TRBJ2-1	TRBV28	NA	TRBD2	TGTGCCACCACCCCGGGACTAGCGGGAGTTGGTGGGCAGTTCTTC	CATTPGLAGVGGQFF
TRBJ1-6	TRBV28	NA	TRBD1	TGTGCCAGCAGTCCCCGACAGGGGAGCTCCTATAATTCACCCCTCCACTTT	CASSPRQGSSYNSPLHF
TRBJ2-2	TRBV5-6	NA	NA	TGTGCCAGCAGCTTGGGGTCACAGGCCGGGGAGCTGTTTTTT	CASSLGSQAGELFF
TRBJ2-7	TRBV19	few	TRBD1	TGTGCCAGTAGCCGGGACAGACACTACGAGCAGTACTTC	CASSRDRHYEQYF
TRBJ2-7	TRBV2	once	NA	TGTGCCAGCAGTGGGGAGCGCTACTACAAGCAGTACTTC	CASSGERYYKQYF
TRBJ2-1	TRBV2	NA	NA	TGTGCCAGCAGTGTAGGAGCAGCCTACAATGAGCAGTTCTTC	CASSVGAAYNEQFF
TRBJ2-7	TRBV5-1	NA	TRBD2	TGCGCCAGCAGCTACGGGACTAGCGGGAGCGGCTACGAGCAGTACTTC	CASSYGTSGSGYEQYF
TRBJ1-1	TRBV6-5	NA	TRBD1	TGTGCCAGCAGCGGACAGGGGGCGCAAAACGCTTTCTTT	CASSGQGAQNAFF
TRBJ2-5	TRBV5-4	NA	TRBD1	TGTGCCAGCAGCTTGGTGACAGGGTCGGGGGAGACCCAGTACTTC	CASSLVTGSGETQYF
TRBJ2-1	TRBV27	NA	TRBD2	TGTGCCAGCAGAGGACTAGCGGGATCCAATGAGCAGTTCTTC	CASRGLAGSNEQFF
TRBJ1-1	TRBV9	NA	NA	TGTGCCAGCAGCGTAGAACCAGGGGTGACTGAAGCTTTCTTT	CASSVEPGVTEAFF
TRBJ2-7	TRBV5-6	NA	NA	TGTGCCAGCAGCTATACAGGGAGGGCCTACGAGCAGTACTTC	CASSYTGRAYEQYF
TRBJ2-3	TRBV19	NA	NA	TGTGCCAGTAGTATAGACGCAGGGCTTACAGATACGCAGTATTTT	CASSIDAGLTDTQYF
TRBJ2-1	TRBV30	once	TRBD2	TGTGCCTGGAGTGTAAGTGGACTAGCGGGAACCGAGCAGTTCTTC	CAWSVSGLAGTEQFF
TRBJ2-3	TRBV5-1	NA	NA	TGCGCCAGCAGCTTGACAGCGGGCAACACAGATACGCAGTATTTT	CASSLTAGNTDTQYF
TRBJ1-1	TRBV18	NA	TRBD1	TGTGCCAGCTCACCGCGGGACAGCCTTAACACTGAAGCTTTCTTT	CASSPRDSLNTEAFF
TRBJ2-7	TRBV27	NA	TRBD2	TGTGCCAGCAGTTGGGGGGGGAACGAGCAGTACTTC	CASSWGGNEQYF
TRBJ1-1	TRBV28	NA	NA	TGTGCCAGCAGTTTCGTCTATGAAGCTTTCTTT	CASSFVYEAFF
TRBJ1-1	TRBV23-1	NA	TRBD1	TGCGCCAGCAGTCAATCACAGGGGGCGAGGAACTTGATGAACACTGAAGCTTTCTTT	CASSQSQGARNLMNTEAFF